This T cell receptor beta chain was sequenced during a study of tumor and adjacent non-tumor tissue in lung cancer. The CDR3 contains 14 residues. Trimming removed 9 bases from V and 2 bases from J, with 14 bases in between. Germline V lookup: CDR1 MNHNS, CDR2 SASEGT. Three rounds of nested PCR, following a modified ARM-PCR protocol, produced the TCRbeta library. Each CDR3 protein gets one entry after TCRdb re-called the multiplex PCR reads with MiXCR. The data show tens of thousands of distinct CDR3 sequences, with roughly three fifths seen just once and about 19% held by the top ten. This clonotype was found many times. RNA was extracted from bulk tissue without any cell sorting.

The TCR originated in a man aged 50 to 60 with non-small cell lung cancer. Sequences were obtained from lung tumor tissue. The chain combines TRBV6-1 with TRBJ2-1; D possibly matches TRBD1 or TRBD2 (5 bases each). Written as DNA, the CDR3 is TGTGCCAGTAACACCGGGACGACCTACAATGAGCAGTTCTTC. It specifies CASNTGTTYNEQFF.